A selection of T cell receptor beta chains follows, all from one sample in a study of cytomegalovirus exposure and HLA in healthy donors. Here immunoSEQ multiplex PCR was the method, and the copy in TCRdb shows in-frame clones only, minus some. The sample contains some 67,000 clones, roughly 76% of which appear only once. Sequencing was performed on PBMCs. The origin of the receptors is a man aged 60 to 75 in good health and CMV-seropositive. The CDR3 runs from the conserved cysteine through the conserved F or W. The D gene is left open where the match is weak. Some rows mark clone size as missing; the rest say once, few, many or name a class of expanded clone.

cdr3_aa: CASSGGPAYEQYF
cdr3_nt: TGTGCCAGCAGCGGGGGCCCTGCCTACGAGCAGTACTTC
clone_size: NA
v_call: TRBV7-6
d_call: NA
j_call: TRBJ2-7

cdr3_aa: CASSLGQAPGTDTQYF
cdr3_nt: TGCGCCAGCAGCTTGGGACAGGCGCCAGGGACAGATACGCAGTATTTT
clone_size: NA
v_call: TRBV5-1
d_call: NA
j_call: TRBJ2-3

cdr3_aa: CASSEAIPQSSREGGYTF
cdr3_nt: TGTGCCAGCAGTGAAGCTATCCCCCAAAGTTCACGGGAAGGGGGCTACACCTTC
clone_size: NA
v_call: TRBV6-1
d_call: NA
j_call: TRBJ1-2

cdr3_aa: CASCSDPTDTQYF
cdr3_nt: TGTGCCAGCTGCAGCGATCCCACAGATACGCAGTATTTT
clone_size: once
v_call: TRBV6-1
d_call: NA
j_call: TRBJ2-3

cdr3_aa: CASSPTDAGANVLTF
cdr3_nt: TGTGCCAGCAGCCCGACAGATGCTGGGGCCAACGTCCTGACTTTC
clone_size: NA
v_call: TRBV28
d_call: NA
j_call: TRBJ2-6

cdr3_aa: CASSLRALRRANSPLHF
cdr3_nt: TGTGCCAGCAGCTTGAGGGCCCTAAGAAGGGCCAATTCACCCCTCCACTTT
clone_size: NA
v_call: TRBV7-2
d_call: NA
j_call: TRBJ1-6

cdr3_aa: CASSQGTSGSRTDTQYF
cdr3_nt: TGTGCCAGCAGTCAAGGGACTAGCGGTTCCCGCACAGATACGCAGTATTTT
clone_size: medium-sized
v_call: TRBV7-9
d_call: TRBD2
j_call: TRBJ2-3

cdr3_aa: CASSLGGSDNEQFF
cdr3_nt: TGTGCCAGCAGTCTCGGGGGGAGTGACAATGAGCAGTTCTTC
clone_size: NA
v_call: TRBV27
d_call: TRBD2
j_call: TRBJ2-1

cdr3_aa: CASKTSGGAKQFF
cdr3_nt: TGTGCCAGCAAGACTAGCGGGGGGGCGAAGCAGTTCTTC
clone_size: once
v_call: TRBV7-9
d_call: TRBD2
j_call: TRBJ2-1

cdr3_aa: CASSGGASTDTQYF
cdr3_nt: TGTGCCAGTTCGGGCGGGGCTAGCACAGATACGCAGTATTTT
clone_size: once
v_call: TRBV19
d_call: NA
j_call: TRBJ2-3

cdr3_aa: CASSNQGAVQPQHF
cdr3_nt: TGTGCCAGTAGCAACCAGGGGGCGGTTCAGCCCCAGCATTTT
clone_size: NA
v_call: TRBV19
d_call: TRBD1
j_call: TRBJ1-5

cdr3_aa: CASSWQGSRGTEAFF
cdr3_nt: TGTGCCAGCAGCTGGCAGGGGTCTCGCGGCACTGAAGCTTTCTTT
clone_size: few
v_call: TRBV5-8
d_call: NA
j_call: TRBJ1-1

cdr3_aa: CATSSFRAHNSGANVLTF
cdr3_nt: TGTGCCACCAGCAGTTTCAGGGCGCATAACTCTGGGGCCAACGTCCTGACTTTC
clone_size: NA
v_call: TRBV15
d_call: NA
j_call: TRBJ2-6

cdr3_aa: CASTPRASGGGATQYF
cdr3_nt: TGTGCCAGCACCCCCCGGGCTAGCGGAGGGGGGGCGACGCAGTACTTC
clone_size: NA
v_call: TRBV5-5
d_call: NA
j_call: TRBJ2-7

cdr3_aa: CASSPSPRSNQPQHF
cdr3_nt: TGTGCCAGCAGTCCATCCCCCCGGAGCAATCAGCCCCAGCATTTT
clone_size: NA
v_call: TRBV6-6
d_call: NA
j_call: TRBJ1-5

cdr3_aa: CSAEDRGSSGNTIYF
cdr3_nt: TGCAGCGCCGAGGACAGGGGCTCCTCTGGAAACACCATATATTTT
clone_size: NA
v_call: TRBV29-1
d_call: TRBD1
j_call: TRBJ1-3

cdr3_aa: CASSKEEGYGYTF
cdr3_nt: TGTGCCAGCAGTAAAGAGGAGGGATATGGCTACACCTTC
clone_size: NA
v_call: TRBV6-4
d_call: NA
j_call: TRBJ1-2

cdr3_aa: CASSLEVRNTEAFF
cdr3_nt: TGTGCCAGCAGCTTAGAAGTCAGGAACACTGAAGCTTTCTTT
clone_size: NA
v_call: TRBV11-3
d_call: NA
j_call: TRBJ1-1

cdr3_aa: CASSPLSTSNPYNEQFF
cdr3_nt: TGTGCTAGCAGCCCTCTCTCGACTAGTAATCCCTACAATGAGCAGTTCTTC
clone_size: NA
v_call: TRBV7-7
d_call: NA
j_call: TRBJ2-1

cdr3_aa: CASMAGGARGLGEQFF
cdr3_nt: TGTGCCAGCATGGCAGGGGGCGCAAGGGGGTTGGGTGAGCAGTTCTTC
clone_size: NA
v_call: TRBV2
d_call: TRBD1
j_call: TRBJ2-1

cdr3_aa: CASTPGGTGFTGELFF
cdr3_nt: TGTGCCAGTACCCCCGGCGGGACAGGTTTTACCGGGGAGCTGTTTTTT
clone_size: NA
v_call: TRBV19
d_call: TRBD1
j_call: TRBJ2-2

cdr3_aa: CASSYSTGSGNTIYF
cdr3_nt: TGTGCCAGCAGTTACTCGACAGGGTCCGGAAACACCATATATTTT
clone_size: NA
v_call: TRBV6-5
d_call: TRBD1
j_call: TRBJ1-3

cdr3_aa: CAWEDRSYNEQFF
cdr3_nt: TGTGCCTGGGAGGACAGGAGCTACAATGAGCAGTTCTTC
clone_size: NA
v_call: TRBV5-4
d_call: NA
j_call: TRBJ2-1

cdr3_aa: CASSLAAGVGGNEQFF
cdr3_nt: TGCGCCAGCAGCTTGGCCGCAGGGGTAGGCGGCAATGAGCAGTTCTTC
clone_size: NA
v_call: TRBV5-1
d_call: NA
j_call: TRBJ2-1

cdr3_aa: CASSLVARQGGEQYF
cdr3_nt: TGCGCCAGCAGCTTGGTAGCGAGGCAGGGGGGCGAGCAGTACTTC
clone_size: NA
v_call: TRBV5-1
d_call: NA
j_call: TRBJ2-7

cdr3_aa: CASSTNRGSQQETQYF
cdr3_nt: TGTGCCAGCAGCACAAACAGGGGATCTCAGCAAGAGACCCAGTACTTC
clone_size: NA
v_call: TRBV7-9
d_call: TRBD1
j_call: TRBJ2-5

cdr3_aa: CASSLALGTEMNTEAFF
cdr3_nt: TGTGCCAGCAGCTTGGCCCTGGGCACAGAAATGAACACTGAAGCTTTCTTT
clone_size: NA
v_call: TRBV5-4
d_call: NA
j_call: TRBJ1-1

cdr3_aa: CASSPSRGSPWGYTF
cdr3_nt: TGTGCCAGCAGTCCCAGCCGGGGGTCGCCTTGGGGCTACACCTTC
clone_size: NA
v_call: TRBV6-1
d_call: NA
j_call: TRBJ1-2

cdr3_aa: CASSTGQGGTEAFF
cdr3_nt: TGTGCCAGCAGCACGGGACAGGGAGGCACTGAAGCTTTCTTT
clone_size: NA
v_call: TRBV7-8
d_call: TRBD1
j_call: TRBJ1-1